This TCR beta chain was retrieved from a study of T cell changes during pregnancy in multiple sclerosis. Assay: immunoSEQ multiplex PCR; the TCRdb copy retains only in-frame clones and omits some. Of 50,000 or so clones listed, approximately 94% were seen once; the top ten hold 0.5% to 0.7%. The CDR3 totals 14 residues. Germline lookup yields CDR1 SGHTA and CDR2 FQGNSA. V lost 5 bases to trimming and J lost 8 bases; unmatched junction nucleotides: 7. Sequenced material: CD4+ T cells from peripheral blood mononuclear cells, taken in the second trimester of pregnancy. The clonotype comes from a female donor with multiple sclerosis, enrolled in a pregnancy study. The chain joins TRBV7-2 to TRBJ2-1; 9 bases line up with TRBD1. CDR3 bases: TGTGCCAGCAGCCGACAGGGGGGTTTTGATGAGCAGTTCTTC. It is translated as CASSRQGGFDEQFF.